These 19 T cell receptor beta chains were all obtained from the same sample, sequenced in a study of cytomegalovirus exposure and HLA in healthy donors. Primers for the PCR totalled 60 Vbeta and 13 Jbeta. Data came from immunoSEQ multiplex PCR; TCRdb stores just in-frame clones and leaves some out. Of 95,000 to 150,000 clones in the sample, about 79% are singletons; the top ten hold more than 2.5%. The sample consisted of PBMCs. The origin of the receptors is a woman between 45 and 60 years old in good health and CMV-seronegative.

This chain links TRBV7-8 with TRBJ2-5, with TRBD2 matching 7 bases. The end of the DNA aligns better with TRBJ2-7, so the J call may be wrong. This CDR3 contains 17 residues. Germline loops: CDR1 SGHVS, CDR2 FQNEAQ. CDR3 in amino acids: CASSPPALGGGAYEQYF. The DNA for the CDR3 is TGTGCCAGCAGCCCGCCCGCACTAGGCGGGGGTGCCTACGAGCAGTACTTC.

CDR3: CASSPLAVTGELFF. The CDR3 DNA follows: TGTGCCAGCAGCCCCTTGGCCGTGACCGGGGAGCTGTTTTTT. The rearrangement joins TRBV7-3 to TRBJ2-2, with D uncertain. The CDR3 spans 14 residues. The germline V gene encodes CDR1 SGHTA and CDR2 FQGTGA. Trimming pared 5 bases from V and 5 bases from J, leaving 12 bases between.

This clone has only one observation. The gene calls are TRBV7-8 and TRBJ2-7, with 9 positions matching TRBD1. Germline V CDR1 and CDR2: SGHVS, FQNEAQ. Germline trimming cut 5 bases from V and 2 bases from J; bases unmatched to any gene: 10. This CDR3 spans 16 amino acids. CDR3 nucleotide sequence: TGTGCCAGCAGCATACGCCGGGACAGGGCCACCTACGAGCAGTACTTC. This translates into CASSIRRDRATYEQYF.

The CDR3 DNA is TGTGCCAGCAGCTCTAAGACAGGGAATGAAGAGACCCAGTACTTC. It encodes CASSSKTGNEETQYF. This chain links TRBV5-4 with TRBJ2-5; 7 bases align to TRBD1. The junction had 8 bases not matched to a gene; V was cut back by 3 bases and J by 3 bases. The germline V gene has CDR1 SGHNT and CDR2 YYREEE (reference sequence). The CDR3 consists of 15 residues.

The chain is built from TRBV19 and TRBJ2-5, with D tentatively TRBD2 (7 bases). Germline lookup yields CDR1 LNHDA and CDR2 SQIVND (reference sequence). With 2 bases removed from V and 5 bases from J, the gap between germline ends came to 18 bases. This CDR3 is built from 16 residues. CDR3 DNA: TGTGCCAGTAGTATAAGAGGGGGGGCTTTCGGGGAGACCCAGTACTTC. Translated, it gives CASSIRGGAFGETQYF.

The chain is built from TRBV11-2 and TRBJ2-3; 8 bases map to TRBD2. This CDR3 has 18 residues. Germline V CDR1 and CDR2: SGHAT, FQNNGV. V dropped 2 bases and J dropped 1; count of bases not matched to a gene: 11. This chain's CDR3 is CASSLSSGGAGRTDTQYF. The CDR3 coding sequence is TGTGCCAGCAGCTTAAGCAGCGGGGGCGCGGGTCGCACAGATACGCAGTATTTT. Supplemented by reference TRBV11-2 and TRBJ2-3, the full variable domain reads EAGVAQSPRYKIIEKRQSVAFWCNPISGHATLYWYQQILGQGPKLLIQFQNNGVVDDSQLPKDRFSAERLKGVDSTLKIQPAKLEDSAVYLCASSLSSGGAGRTDTQYFGPGTRLTVL.

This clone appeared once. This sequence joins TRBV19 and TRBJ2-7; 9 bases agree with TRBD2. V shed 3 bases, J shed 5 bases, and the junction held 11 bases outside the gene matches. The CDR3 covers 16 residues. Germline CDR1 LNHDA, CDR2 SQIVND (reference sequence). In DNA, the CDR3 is TGTGCCAGTAGTATGGCGGCGGGAGGGCCTGTGCACGAGCAGTACTTC. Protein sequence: CASSMAAGGPVHEQYF.

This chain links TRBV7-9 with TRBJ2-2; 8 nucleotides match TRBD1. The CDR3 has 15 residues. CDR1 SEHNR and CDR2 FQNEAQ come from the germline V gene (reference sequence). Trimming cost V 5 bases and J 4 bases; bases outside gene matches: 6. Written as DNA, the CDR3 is TGTGCCAGCAGCCGCCCGGGACAGGTCACCGGGGAGCTGTTTTTT. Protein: CASSRPGQVTGELFF.

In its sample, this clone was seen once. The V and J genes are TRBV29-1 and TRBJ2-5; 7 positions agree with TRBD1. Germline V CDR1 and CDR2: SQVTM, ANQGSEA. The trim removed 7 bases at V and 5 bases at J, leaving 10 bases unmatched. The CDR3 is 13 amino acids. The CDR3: CSAKLTGIETQYF. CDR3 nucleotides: TGCAGCGCAAAATTGACAGGGATTGAGACCCAGTACTTC.

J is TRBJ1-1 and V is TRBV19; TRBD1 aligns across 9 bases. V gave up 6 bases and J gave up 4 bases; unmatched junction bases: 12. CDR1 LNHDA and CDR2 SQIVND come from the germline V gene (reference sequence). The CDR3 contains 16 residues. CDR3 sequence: CASRRTGTGIGTEAFF. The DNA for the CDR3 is TGTGCCAGTAGACGAACCGGGACAGGGATTGGCACTGAAGCTTTCTTT.

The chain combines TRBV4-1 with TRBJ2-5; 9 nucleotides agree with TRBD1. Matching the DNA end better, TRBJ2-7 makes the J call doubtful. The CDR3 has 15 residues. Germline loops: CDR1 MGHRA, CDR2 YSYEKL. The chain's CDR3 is CASSPETGGPYEQYF. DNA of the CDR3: TGCGCCAGCAGCCCCGAGACAGGGGGACCCTACGAGCAGTACTTC.

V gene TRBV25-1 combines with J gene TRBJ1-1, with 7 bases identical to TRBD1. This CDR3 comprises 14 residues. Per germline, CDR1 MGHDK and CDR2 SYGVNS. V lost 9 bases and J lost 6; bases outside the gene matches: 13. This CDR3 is CARTNRGSFPEAFF. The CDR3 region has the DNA TGTGCCAGAACGAACAGGGGAAGTTTCCCTGAAGCTTTCTTT.

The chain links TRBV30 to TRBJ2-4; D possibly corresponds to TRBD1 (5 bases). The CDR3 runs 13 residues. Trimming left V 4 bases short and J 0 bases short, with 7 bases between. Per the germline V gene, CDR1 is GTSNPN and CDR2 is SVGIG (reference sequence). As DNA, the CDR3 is TGTGCCTGGACAGGGCCAGCCAAAAACATTCAGTACTTC. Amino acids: CAWTGPAKNIQYF.

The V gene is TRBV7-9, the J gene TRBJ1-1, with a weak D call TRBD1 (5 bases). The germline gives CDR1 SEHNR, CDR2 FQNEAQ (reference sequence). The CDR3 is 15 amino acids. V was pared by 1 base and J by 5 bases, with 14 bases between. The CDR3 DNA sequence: TGTGCCAGCAGCTTAGATCGGGGGGAAGGGACTGAAGCTTTCTTT. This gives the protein CASSLDRGEGTEAFF.

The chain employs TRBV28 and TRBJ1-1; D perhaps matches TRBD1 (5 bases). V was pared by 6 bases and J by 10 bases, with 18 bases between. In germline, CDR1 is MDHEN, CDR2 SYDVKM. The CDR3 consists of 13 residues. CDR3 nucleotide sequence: TGTGCCAGCAGGGCCTCAGGATACCAGGGAGCTTTCTTT. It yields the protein CASRASGYQGAFF.

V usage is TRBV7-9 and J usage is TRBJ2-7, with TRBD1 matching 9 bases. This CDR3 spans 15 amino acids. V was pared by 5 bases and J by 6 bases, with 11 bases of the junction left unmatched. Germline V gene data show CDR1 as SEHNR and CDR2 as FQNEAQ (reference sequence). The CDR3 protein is CASSGSGTGTVEQYF. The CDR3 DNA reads TGTGCCAGCAGCGGATCCGGGACAGGGACTGTCGAGCAGTACTTC.

As DNA, the CDR3 is TGCAGTGCTAGAGATATCAGCGGGCAGTACTTC. Translating it yields CSARDISGQYF. The chain couples TRBV20-1 to TRBJ2-7; TRBD2 might be the D (5 bases). The CDR3 is 11 residues long. Germline V gene sequence: CDR1 DFQATT, CDR2 SNEGSKA (reference sequence). The ends were cut back, 0 bases at V and 9 bases at J, with 9 bases in the middle.

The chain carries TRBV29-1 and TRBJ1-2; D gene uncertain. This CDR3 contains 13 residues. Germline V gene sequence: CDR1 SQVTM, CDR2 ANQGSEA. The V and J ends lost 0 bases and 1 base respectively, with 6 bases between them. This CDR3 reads CSVEDPNNYGYTF. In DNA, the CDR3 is TGCAGCGTTGAAGATCCCAATAACTATGGCTACACCTTC.

CDR3 DNA sequence: TGTGCCAGCAGTTTGGGTAGGCGTGGGGCCTCGGGCAATCAGCCCCAGCATTTT. Translation: CASSLGRRGASGNQPQHF. The rearrangement uses TRBV28 and TRBJ1-5, with a weak D call TRBD1 (5 bases). V was shortened by 3 bases and J by 2 bases, with 20 bases between the two germline ends. The CDR3 consists of 18 residues. Germline values: CDR1 MDHEN, CDR2 SYDVKM.